Listed below are T cell receptor beta chains from one sample, sequenced in a study of shared clonotypes between healthy human individuals. Clones were sequenced by immunoSEQ multiplex PCR, and TCRdb holds only the in-frame ones, with some missing. The sample records about 100,000 clones, less than 60% being singletons. What was sequenced was PBMCs. These receptors all come from a woman between 40 and 50 years old in good health. Some clones in this sample may be carry-over from other donors' samples. CDR3s include the opening cysteine and the closing phenylalanine or tryptophan. D genes are given only for firm matches. For some rows the clone size is stated as once, few or many, or as a class when expanded; others skip it.

CDR3aa | CDR3nt | abundance | j_gene | v_gene | d_gene
CASSLADRGTDTQYF | TGTGCCAGCAGTTTAGCTGACAGGGGTACAGATACGCAGTATTTT | NA | TRBJ2-3 | TRBV27 | TRBD1
CSAGQGDTIYF | TGCAGTGCTGGACAGGGAGACACCATATATTTT | few | TRBJ1-3 | TRBV20-1 | TRBD1
CASSALAGDNNEQFF | TGTGCCAGCAGTGCCCTAGCGGGAGACAACAATGAGCAGTTCTTC | NA | TRBJ2-1 | TRBV2 | TRBD2
CAGSLAKGRTGTQYF | TGTGCCGGCAGCTTAGCTAAGGGGCGGACAGGTACGCAGTATTTT | NA | TRBJ2-3 | TRBV7-9 | TRBD1
CASSLEPATGELFF | TGTGCCAGCAGTTTGGAACCGGCCACCGGGGAGCTGTTTTTT | few | TRBJ2-2 | TRBV27 | NA
CASRPGTGPYEQYF | TGTGCCAGCAGACCCGGGACAGGACCCTACGAGCAGTACTTC | NA | TRBJ2-7 | TRBV5-4 | TRBD1
CAWLPSGTYNEQFF | TGTGCCTGGCTACCTTCGGGGACCTACAATGAGCAGTTCTTC | many | TRBJ2-1 | TRBV30 | NA
CATSRAARGETQYF | TGTGCCACCAGCAGAGCGGCTAGGGGAGAGACCCAGTACTTC | many | TRBJ2-5 | TRBV15 | NA
CASSYRQGDYEQYF | TGTGCCAGCAGCTACCGACAGGGCGACTACGAGCAGTACTTC | once | TRBJ2-7 | TRBV7-9 | TRBD1
CASSVDQRDYEQYF | TGTGCCAGCAGCGTAGACCAACGGGACTACGAGCAGTACTTC | NA | TRBJ2-7 | TRBV9 | NA
CASSTQGSTEAFF | TGTGCCAGTAGTACACAGGGCAGCACTGAAGCTTTCTTT | many | TRBJ1-1 | TRBV19 | NA
CASSLERDGTDTQYF | TGTGCCAGCAGTCTGGAGCGGGACGGCACAGATACGCAGTATTTT | few | TRBJ2-3 | TRBV6-4 | TRBD2
CASSRGSAYEQYF | TGTGCCAGCAGCCGAGGGTCCGCCTACGAGCAGTACTTC | many | TRBJ2-7 | TRBV7-8 | NA
CASSHNRGGTYEQYF | TGTGCCAGCAGCCATAACAGGGGGGGGACCTACGAGCAGTACTTC | once | TRBJ2-7 | TRBV4-2 | NA
CASSHSGRRTDTQYF | TGTGCCAGCAGCCATAGCGGGAGAAGGACAGATACGCAGTATTTT | NA | TRBJ2-3 | TRBV11-2 | TRBD2
CASSLETGGLETQYF | TGTGCCAGCAGTTTAGAGACAGGGGGCCTAGAGACCCAGTACTTC | NA | TRBJ2-5 | TRBV28 | TRBD1
CASSPTSAGGPREQYF | TGTGCCAGCTCACCTACCTCAGCGGGAGGGCCTCGTGAGCAGTACTTC | many | TRBJ2-7 | TRBV18 | TRBD2
CASSRPGTSGSTEQYF | TGTGCCAGCAGTCGTCCCGGGACTAGCGGGAGTACCGAGCAGTACTTC | NA | TRBJ2-7 | TRBV7-9 | TRBD2
CASSLFGGQGAYEQYF | TGTGCCAGCAGTTTATTTGGGGGACAGGGGGCCTACGAGCAGTACTTC | many | TRBJ2-7 | TRBV28 | TRBD1
CASSKETSLPSYEQYF | TGTGCCAGCAGCAAAGAGACTAGTTTGCCTTCCTACGAGCAGTACTTC | many | TRBJ2-7 | TRBV21-1 | NA
CTSSQGGLVPPTAETQYF | TGCACCAGCAGCCAAGGGGGGCTAGTCCCCCCCACAGCAGAGACCCAGTACTTC | NA | TRBJ2-5 | TRBV1 | NA
CASSPRTTEAFF | TGTGCCAGCAGCCCCCGGACCACTGAAGCTTTCTTT | many | TRBJ1-1 | TRBV9 | NA
CASSLAQGFTNYGYTF | TGTGCCAGCAGCTTGGCGCAGGGCTTCACTAACTATGGCTACACCTTC | NA | TRBJ1-2 | TRBV5-4 | NA
CASSLPATGYNEQFF | TGTGCCAGCAGTCTCCCCGCGACAGGATACAATGAGCAGTTCTTC | few | TRBJ2-1 | TRBV11-2 | NA
CSASAGNEQFF | TGCAGTGCTAGTGCCGGCAATGAGCAGTTCTTC | NA | TRBJ2-1 | TRBV20-1 | NA
CASSPALYEQYF | TGTGCCAGCAGCCCCGCCCTCTACGAGCAGTACTTC | many | TRBJ2-7 | TRBV21-1 | NA
CASRPFTGGPEAFF | TGTGCCAGTAGGCCTTTTACAGGGGGGCCTGAAGCTTTCTTT | few | TRBJ1-1 | TRBV19 | TRBD1
CASSLEGNTIYF | TGTGCCAGCAGCTTAGAGGGAAACACCATATATTTT | NA | TRBJ1-3 | TRBV7-2 | NA